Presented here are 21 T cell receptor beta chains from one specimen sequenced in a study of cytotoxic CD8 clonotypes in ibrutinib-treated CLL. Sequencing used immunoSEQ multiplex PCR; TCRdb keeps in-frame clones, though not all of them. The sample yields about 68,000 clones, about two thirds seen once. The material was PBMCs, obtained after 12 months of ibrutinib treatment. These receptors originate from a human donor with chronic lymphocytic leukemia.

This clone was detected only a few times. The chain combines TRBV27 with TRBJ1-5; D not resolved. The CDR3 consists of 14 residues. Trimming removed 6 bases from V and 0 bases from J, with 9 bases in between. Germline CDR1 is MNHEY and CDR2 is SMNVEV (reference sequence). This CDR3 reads CASRPTYSNQPQHF. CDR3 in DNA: TGTGCCAGCAGACCGACCTATAGCAATCAGCCCCAGCATTTT.

CDR3 sequence reads: CASSLDRGGEKLFF. The CDR3 DNA reads TGCGCCAGCAGCTTAGACAGGGGCGGTGAAAAACTGTTTTTT. V gene TRBV5-1 combines with J gene TRBJ1-4; 8 nucleotides match TRBD1. Germline CDR1 and CDR2: SGHRS and YFSETQ. The V and J ends lost 2 bases and 7 bases, in that order; junction bases with no gene match: 4. The CDR3 sequence is 14 residues long.

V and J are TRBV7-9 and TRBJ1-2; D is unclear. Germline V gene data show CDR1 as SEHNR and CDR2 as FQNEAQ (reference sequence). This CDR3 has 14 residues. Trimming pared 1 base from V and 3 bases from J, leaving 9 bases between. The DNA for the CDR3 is TGTGCCAGCAGCTTAGAGTTGGCTCACTATGGCTACACCTTC. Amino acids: CASSLELAHYGYTF.

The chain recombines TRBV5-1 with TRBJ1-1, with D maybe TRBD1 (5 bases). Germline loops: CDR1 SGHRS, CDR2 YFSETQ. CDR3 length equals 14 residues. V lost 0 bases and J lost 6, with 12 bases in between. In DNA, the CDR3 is TGCGCCAGCAGCTTGGATTGGGGGGTCGCTGAAGCTTTCTTT. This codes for CASSLDWGVAEAFF.

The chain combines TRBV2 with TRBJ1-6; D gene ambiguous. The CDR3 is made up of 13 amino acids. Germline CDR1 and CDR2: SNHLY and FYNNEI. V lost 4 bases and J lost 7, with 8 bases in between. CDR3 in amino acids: CASSGASNSPLHF. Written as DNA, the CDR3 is TGTGCCAGCAGTGGAGCCTCCAATTCACCCCTCCACTTT.

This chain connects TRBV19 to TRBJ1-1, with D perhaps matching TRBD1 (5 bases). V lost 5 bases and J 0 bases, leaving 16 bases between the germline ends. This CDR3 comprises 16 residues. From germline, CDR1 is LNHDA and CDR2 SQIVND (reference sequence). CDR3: CASSGGRTLLNTEAFF. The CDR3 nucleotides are TGTGCCAGTAGTGGGGGACGGACACTCTTGAACACTGAAGCTTTCTTT.

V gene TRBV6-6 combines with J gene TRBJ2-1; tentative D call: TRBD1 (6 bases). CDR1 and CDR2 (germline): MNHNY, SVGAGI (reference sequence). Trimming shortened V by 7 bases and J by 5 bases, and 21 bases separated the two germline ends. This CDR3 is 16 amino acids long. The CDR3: CASMGFFGTPNNEQFF. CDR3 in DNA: TGTGCCAGCATGGGCTTTTTCGGGACACCCAACAATGAGCAGTTCTTC.

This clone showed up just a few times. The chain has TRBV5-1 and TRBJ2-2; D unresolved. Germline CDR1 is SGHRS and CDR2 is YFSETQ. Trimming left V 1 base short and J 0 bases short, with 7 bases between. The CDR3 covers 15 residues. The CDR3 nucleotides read TGCGCCAGCAGCTTGCGGACCACGAACACCGGGGAGCTGTTTTTT. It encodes CASSLRTTNTGELFF.

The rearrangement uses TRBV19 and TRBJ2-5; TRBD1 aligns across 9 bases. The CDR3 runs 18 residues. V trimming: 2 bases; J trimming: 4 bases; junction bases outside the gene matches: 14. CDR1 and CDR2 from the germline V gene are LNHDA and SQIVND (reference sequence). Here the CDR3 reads CASSIFPGQGFSIETQYF. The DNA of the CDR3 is TGTGCCAGTAGTATATTTCCGGGACAGGGCTTTTCCATAGAGACCCAGTACTTC.

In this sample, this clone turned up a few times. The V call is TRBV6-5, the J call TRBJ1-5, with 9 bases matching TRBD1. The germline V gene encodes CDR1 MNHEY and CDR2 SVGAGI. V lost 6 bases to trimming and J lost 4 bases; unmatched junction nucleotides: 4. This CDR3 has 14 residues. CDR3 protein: CASRRQGGNQPQHF. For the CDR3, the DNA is TGTGCCAGCAGGCGACAGGGGGGGAATCAGCCCCAGCATTTT.

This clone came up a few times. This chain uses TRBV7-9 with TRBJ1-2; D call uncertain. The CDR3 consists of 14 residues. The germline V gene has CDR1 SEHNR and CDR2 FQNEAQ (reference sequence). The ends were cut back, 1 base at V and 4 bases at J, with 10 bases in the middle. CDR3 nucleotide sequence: TGTGCCAGCAGCTTAGACCAGGCCGCCTATGGCTACACCTTC. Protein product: CASSLDQAAYGYTF.

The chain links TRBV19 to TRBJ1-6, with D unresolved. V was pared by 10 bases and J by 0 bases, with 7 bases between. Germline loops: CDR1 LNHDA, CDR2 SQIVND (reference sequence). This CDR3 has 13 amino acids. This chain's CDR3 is CATTDSYNSPLHF. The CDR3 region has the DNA TGTGCCACCACAGACTCCTATAATTCACCCCTCCACTTT.

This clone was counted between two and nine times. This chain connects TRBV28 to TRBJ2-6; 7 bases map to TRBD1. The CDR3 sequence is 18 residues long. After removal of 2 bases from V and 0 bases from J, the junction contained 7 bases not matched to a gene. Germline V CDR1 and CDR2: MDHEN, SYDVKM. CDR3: CASSLGEGQISGANVLTF. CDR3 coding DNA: TGTGCCAGCAGTTTAGGAGAGGGACAGATCTCTGGGGCCAACGTCCTGACTTTC.

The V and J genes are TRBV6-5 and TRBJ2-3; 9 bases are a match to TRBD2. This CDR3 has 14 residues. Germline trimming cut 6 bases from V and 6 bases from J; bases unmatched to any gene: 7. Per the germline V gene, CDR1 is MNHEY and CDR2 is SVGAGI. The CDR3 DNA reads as TGTGCCAGCAGCGGGACTAGCAGTCCCGATACGCAGTATTTT. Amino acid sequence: CASSGTSSPDTQYF.

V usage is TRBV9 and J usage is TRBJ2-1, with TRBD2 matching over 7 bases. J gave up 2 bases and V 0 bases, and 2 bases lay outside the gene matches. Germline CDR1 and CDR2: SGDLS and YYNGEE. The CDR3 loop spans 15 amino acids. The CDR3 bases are TGTGCCAGCAGCGTAGGCGGGAGTACCTACAATGAGCAGTTCTTC. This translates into CASSVGGSTYNEQFF.

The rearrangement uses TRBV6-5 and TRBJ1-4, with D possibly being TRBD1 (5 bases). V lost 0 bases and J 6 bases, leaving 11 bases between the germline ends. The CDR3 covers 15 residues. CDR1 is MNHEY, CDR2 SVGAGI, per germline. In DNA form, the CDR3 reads TGTGCCAGCAGTTACTCGAGGGGAACCTATGAAAAACTGTTTTTT. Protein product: CASSYSRGTYEKLFF.

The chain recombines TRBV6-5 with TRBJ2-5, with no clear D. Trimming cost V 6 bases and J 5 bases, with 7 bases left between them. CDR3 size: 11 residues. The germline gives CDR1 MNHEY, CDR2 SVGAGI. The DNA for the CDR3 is TGTGCCAGCAGGGGTAAGGAGACCCAGTACTTC. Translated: CASRGKETQYF.

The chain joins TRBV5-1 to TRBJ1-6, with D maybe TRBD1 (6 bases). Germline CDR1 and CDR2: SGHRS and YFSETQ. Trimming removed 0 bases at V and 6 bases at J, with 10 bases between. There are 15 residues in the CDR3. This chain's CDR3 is CASSLAGVGNSPLHF. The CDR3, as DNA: TGCGCCAGCAGCTTGGCAGGGGTCGGTAATTCACCCCTCCACTTT.

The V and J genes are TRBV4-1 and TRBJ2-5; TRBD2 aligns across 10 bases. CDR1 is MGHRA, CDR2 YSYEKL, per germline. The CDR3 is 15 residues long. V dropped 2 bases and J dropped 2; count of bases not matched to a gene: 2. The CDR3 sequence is CASSQTAGGQETQYF. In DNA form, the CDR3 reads TGCGCCAGCAGCCAAACAGCGGGGGGGCAAGAGACCCAGTACTTC.

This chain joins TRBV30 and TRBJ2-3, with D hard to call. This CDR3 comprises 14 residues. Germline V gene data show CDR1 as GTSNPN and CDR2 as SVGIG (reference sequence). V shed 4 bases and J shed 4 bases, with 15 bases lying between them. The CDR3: CAWTRAGRSDTQYF. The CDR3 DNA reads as TGTGCCTGGACCCGAGCAGGCCGTTCAGATACGCAGTATTTT.

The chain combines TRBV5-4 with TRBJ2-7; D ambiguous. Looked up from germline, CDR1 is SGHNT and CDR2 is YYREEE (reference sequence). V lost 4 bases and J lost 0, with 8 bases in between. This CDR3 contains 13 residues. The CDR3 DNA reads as TGTGCCAGCAGCCCCCCGCACTCCTACGAGCAGTACTTC. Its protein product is CASSPPHSYEQYF.